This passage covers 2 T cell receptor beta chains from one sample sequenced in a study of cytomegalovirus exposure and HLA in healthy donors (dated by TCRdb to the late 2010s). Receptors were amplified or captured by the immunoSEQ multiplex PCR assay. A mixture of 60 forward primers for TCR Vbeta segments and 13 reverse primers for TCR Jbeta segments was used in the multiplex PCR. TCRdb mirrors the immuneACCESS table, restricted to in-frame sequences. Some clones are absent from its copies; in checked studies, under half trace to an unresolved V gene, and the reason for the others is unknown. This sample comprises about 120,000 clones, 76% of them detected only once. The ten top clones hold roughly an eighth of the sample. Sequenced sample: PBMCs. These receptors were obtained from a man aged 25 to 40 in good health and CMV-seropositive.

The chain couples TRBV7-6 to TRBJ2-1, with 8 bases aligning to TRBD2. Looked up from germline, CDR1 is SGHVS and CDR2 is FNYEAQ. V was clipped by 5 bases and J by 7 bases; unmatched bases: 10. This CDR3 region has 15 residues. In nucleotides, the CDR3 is TGTGCCAGCAGCGAGACGGGGGGGCTTGGGAATGAGCAGTTCTTC. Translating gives CASSETGGLGNEQFF.

The CDR3 is CTSSPRLAGVFCEQYF. The CDR3 nucleotides are TGCACCAGCAGCCCCAGACTAGCGGGAGTTTTCTGCGAGCAGTACTTC. The V and J genes are TRBV1 and TRBJ2-7; the D call TRBD2 from the table was never checked on the DNA. TRBV1 is classified as a pseudogene. This CDR3 is built from 16 residues.